This TCR beta chain was recorded in a study of T cells in Graves' hyperthyroidism and ophthalmopathy. Whole-study findings and limits: Most thyroid clonotypes with frequency above 0.001 were detected in blood. Ophthalmopathy onset followed model prediction by a median about 6.5 months.

This CDR3 is 20 amino acids long. The germline V gene encodes CDR1 MNHEY and CDR2 SVGAGI. Trimming took 4 bases from V and 5 from J; bases not matched to a gene: 16. It was considered stable Graves' hyperthyroidism when ophthalmopathy did not progress within 18 months. Those with hyperthyroidism were 18 to 65 years old, newly diagnosed, and ill for under 2 months. RNA transcripts gave rise to amplified TCR beta CDR3 regions. Primed by the HTBI set, a first-round RT-PCR was run on the TCR CDR3. TCRdb re-called the multiplex PCR reads through MiXCR, storing one row per CDR3 protein. The table records about 500,000 distinct CDR3 sequences, under 15% of them present only once. A word on this clonotype: What it binds is unknown.

This chain connects TRBV6-5 to TRBJ2-1, with 14 bases aligning to TRBD2. Sequencing was performed on blood. The clonotype originates from a young woman with Graves' hyperthyroidism. This CDR3 reads CASSFPTSGRALLSDNEQFF. CDR3 DNA: TGTGCCAGCAGTTTCCCGACTAGCGGGAGGGCCTTGTTATCAGACAATGAGCAGTTCTTC.